The 5 T cell receptor beta chains below were found in one sample sequenced in a study of cytomegalovirus exposure and HLA in healthy donors. The PCR employed 60 Vbeta primers together with 13 Jbeta primers. TCRdb's table, derived via immunoSEQ multiplex PCR, lists solely in-frame clones and lacks some. This repertoire shows around 90,000 clones, about four fifths found once; its top ten account for approximately 3.4%. Sample: PBMCs. These receptors were obtained from a male donor in good health and CMV-seropositive.

The chain links TRBV5-1 to TRBJ1-2; D is undetermined. This CDR3 is built from 14 residues. The germline CDR1 and CDR2 sequences are SGHRS and YFSETQ. V gave up 1 base and J gave up 6 bases, with 13 bases separating them. CDR3 region: CASSLISLGDGYTF. The CDR3 region has the DNA TGCGCCAGCAGCTTGATTTCACTAGGTGATGGCTACACCTTC.

The chain carries TRBV30 and TRBJ2-3, with a possible D match to TRBD1 (6 bases). CDR1 and CDR2 (germline): GTSNPN, SVGIG (reference sequence). Trimming shortened V by 2 bases and J by 4 bases, and 13 bases separated the two germline ends. CDR3 size: 14 residues. For the CDR3, the DNA is TGTGCCTGGAGTTGGCAGGGGAACCCAGATACGCAGTATTTT. Translation gives CAWSWQGNPDTQYF.

This clone was observed a single time. The CDR3, as DNA: TGTGCCAGCAGTCGGACAGCAAACTATGGCTACACCTTC. Translating it yields CASSRTANYGYTF. V is TRBV27 and J is TRBJ1-2; TRBD1 might be the D (6 bases). Trimming took off 5 bases at V and 2 bases at J, with 9 bases between the two ends. The V gene's germline CDR1 is MNHEY and CDR2 SMNVEV (reference sequence). The CDR3 is 13 residues long.

The chain links TRBV6-5 to TRBJ2-7; possibly TRBD2 for D (6 bases). Trimming pared 6 bases from V and 2 bases from J, leaving 11 bases between. Germline V lookup: CDR1 MNHEY, CDR2 SVGAGI. This CDR3 region has 13 residues. CDR3 amino acids: CASRGGATYEQYF. As DNA, the CDR3 is TGTGCCAGCAGAGGAGGGGCAACCTACGAGCAGTACTTC.

The V and J genes are TRBV5-8 and TRBJ2-3; a weak D match, TRBD2 (7 bases). Trimming took off 6 bases at V and 4 bases at J, with 21 bases between the two ends. Germline V gene sequence: CDR1 SGHTS, CDR2 YDEGEE. The CDR3 length is 16 residues. CDR3: CASTNWRGGGADTQYF. The CDR3 nucleotides are TGTGCCAGCACTAATTGGCGCGGCGGGGGCGCAGATACGCAGTATTTT. Full variable domain (missing parts from reference TRBV5-8 and TRBJ2-3): EAGVTQSPTHLIKTRGQQATLRCSPISGHTSVYWYQQALGLGLQFLLWYDEGEERNRGNFPPRFSGRQFPNYSSELNVNALELEDSALYLCASTNWRGGGADTQYFGPGTRLTVL.